A selection of T cell receptor beta chains follows, all from one sample in a study of control samples from healthy donors and cancer patients. The protocol was immunoSEQ multiplex PCR, while the TCRdb copy is restricted to in-frame clones and leaves out a portion. Here the sample spans some 110,000 clones, 70% to 90% being singletons. Sample: blood. Every receptor here comes from a woman aged 70-85 years in good health. Both conserved end residues are part of each CDR3. D genes are given only for firm matches. The listing skips clone size in some rows; elsewhere it reads once, few, many or a size class.

TRBJ2-7	TRBD2	-	TRBV5-1	TGCGCCAGCAGCATAAACTCGCGGGGGGGCGGATACGAGCAGTACTTC	CASSINSRGGGYEQYF
TRBJ1-1	-	-	TRBV28	TGTGCCAGCAATAGGGTTGAGACTGAAGCTTTCTTT	CASNRVETEAFF
TRBJ1-3	-	-	TRBV5-4	TGTGCCAGCAGCCTGGAAGGGTGGGACACCATATATTTT	CASSLEGWDTIYF
TRBJ2-5	-	-	TRBV19	TGTGCCAGCGGGGGGCTCCAAGAGACCCAGTACTTC	CASGGLQETQYF
TRBJ1-1	-	-	TRBV7-9	TGTGCCAGCAGCTTCCTTTCCGGCGGACCTGACACTGAAGCTTTCTTT	CASSFLSGGPDTEAFF
TRBJ1-2	-	-	TRBV6-1	TGTGCCAGCAGTGAAATGGTTTCGGGGGCGGGCTATGGCTACACCTTC	CASSEMVSGAGYGYTF
TRBJ1-3	-	-	TRBV7-2	TGTGCCAGCAGCTTGCACAGTTCTGGAAACACCATATATTTT	CASSLHSSGNTIYF
TRBJ1-1	TRBD1	-	TRBV3-1/TRBV3-2	TGTGCCAGCAGCACCCGGGACAGGGGGCTGGGGGCTGAAGCTTTCTTT	CASSTRDRGLGAEAFF
TRBJ1-6	-	-	TRBV10-3	TGTGCCATCAGCGGACAGTACCCTGAATCACCCCTCCACTTT	CAISGQYPESPLHF
TRBJ2-3	-	-	TRBV24-1	TGTGCAACAGCGGGTAACACAGATACGCAGTATTTT	CATAGNTDTQYF
TRBJ2-1	-	-	TRBV27	TGTGCCAGCAGTCCTAGGACAAGCTACAATGAGCAGTTCTTC	CASSPRTSYNEQFF
TRBJ1-4	-	-	TRBV7-9	TGTGCCAGCAGCTTAGCGGGAAATGAAAAACTGTTTTTT	CASSLAGNEKLFF
TRBJ2-5	-	-	TRBV4-1	TGCGCCAGCAGCCGAGAGGACAGTCCTCCGACCCAGTACTTC	CASSREDSPPTQYF
TRBJ1-1	TRBD1	-	TRBV2	TGTGCCAGCAGTACAGGGGGCGAGTCCGCTTTCTTT	CASSTGGESAFF
TRBJ2-1	-	-	TRBV6-5	TGTGCCAGCAGTTCCACCTTGGGGTCAAGGGATGAGCAGTTCTTC	CASSSTLGSRDEQFF
TRBJ2-3	-	-	TRBV24-1	TGTGCCACCAGTGATGACGACTGGGATACGCAGTATTTT	CATSDDDWDTQYF
TRBJ1-1	-	-	TRBV19	TGTGCCAGCAAGAGGCAGGGCACTGAAGCTTTCTTT	CASKRQGTEAFF
TRBJ1-2	-	-	TRBV3-1/TRBV3-2	TGTGCCAGCAGCCAGCAAGCAGGGGCCTATGGCTACACCTTC	CASSQQAGAYGYTF
TRBJ2-2	-	-	TRBV19	TGTGCCACCCAAGGGGTGGCAGGCAGCACCGGGGAGCTGTTTTTT	CATQGVAGSTGELFF
TRBJ2-2	TRBD2	-	TRBV24-1	TGTGCCACCAGTGACCCGGTTAGCGGGGACACCGGGGAGCTGTTTTTT	CATSDPVSGDTGELFF
TRBJ1-2	TRBD1	-	TRBV2	TGTGCCAGCAGAGAGGACAGGGATGGCTACACCTTC	CASREDRDGYTF
TRBJ1-3	-	once	TRBV11-2	TGTGCCAGCCCGACACGGGGGGGTGGGAACTCTGGAAACACCATATATTTT	CASPTRGGGNSGNTIYF
TRBJ1-1	-	-	TRBV21-1	TGTGCCAGCGCAACCGGGACAGGGGTAACTGAAGCTTTCTTT	CASATGTGVTEAFF
TRBJ2-7	TRBD1	-	TRBV11-2	TGTGCCAGCAGCCGACAGGGCGCCTACGAGCAGTACTTC	CASSRQGAYEQYF
TRBJ1-2	-	-	TRBV25-1	TGTGCCAGCAGCAAGCCGAGTGGAGGGGCGCTTAACTATGGCTACACCTTC	CASSKPSGGALNYGYTF
TRBJ2-3	-	-	TRBV13	TGTGCCAGCAGTTTGCTAGCCCCCGTCGGCACAGATACGCAGTATTTT	CASSLLAPVGTDTQYF